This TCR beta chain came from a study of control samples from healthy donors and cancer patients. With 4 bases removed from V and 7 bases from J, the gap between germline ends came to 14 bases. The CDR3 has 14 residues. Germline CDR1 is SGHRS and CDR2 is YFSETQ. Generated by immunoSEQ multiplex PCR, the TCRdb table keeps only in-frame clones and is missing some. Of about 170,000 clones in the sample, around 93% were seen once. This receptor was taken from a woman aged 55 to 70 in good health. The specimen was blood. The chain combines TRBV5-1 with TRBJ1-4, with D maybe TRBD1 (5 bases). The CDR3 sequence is CASSPNRGSEKLFF. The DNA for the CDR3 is TGCGCCAGCAGCCCGAACCGGGGGAGTGAAAAACTGTTTTTT.